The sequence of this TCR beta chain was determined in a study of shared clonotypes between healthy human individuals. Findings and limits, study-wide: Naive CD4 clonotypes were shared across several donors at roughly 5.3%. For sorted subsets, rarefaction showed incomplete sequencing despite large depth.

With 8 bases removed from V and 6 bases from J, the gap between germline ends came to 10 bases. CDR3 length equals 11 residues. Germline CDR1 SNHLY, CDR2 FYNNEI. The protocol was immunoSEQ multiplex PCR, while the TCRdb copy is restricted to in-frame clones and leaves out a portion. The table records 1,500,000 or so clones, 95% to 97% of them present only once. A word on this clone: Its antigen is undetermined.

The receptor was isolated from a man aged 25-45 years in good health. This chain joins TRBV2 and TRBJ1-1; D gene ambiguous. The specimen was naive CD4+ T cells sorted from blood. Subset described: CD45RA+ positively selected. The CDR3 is CASLRVSEAFF. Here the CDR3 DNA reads TGTGCCAGCTTAAGGGTTTCTGAAGCTTTCTTT. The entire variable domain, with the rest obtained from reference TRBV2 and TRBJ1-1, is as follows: EPEVTQTPSHQVTQMGQEVILRCVPISNHLYFYWYRQILGQKVEFLVSFYNNEISEKSEIFDDQFSVERPDGSNFTLKIRSTKLEDSAMYFCASLRVSEAFFGQGTRLTVV.